The 23 T cell receptor beta chains below come from one sample, sequenced in a study of lymphopenia after photon versus proton radiotherapy. Assay used: immunoSEQ multiplex PCR; TCRdb lists only in-frame clones, some missing. The sample lists approximately 25,000 clones; nearly 85% were seen once. The material was peripheral blood, obtained from a patient treated with proton-based radiotherapy. Receptor source: a woman between 65 and 79 years old with pancreatic cancer.

This clone was counted between two and nine times. The genes are TRBV27 and TRBJ1-4, with D possibly TRBD1 on 5 matching bases. Germline V gene sequence: CDR1 MNHEY, CDR2 SMNVEV (reference sequence). This CDR3 has 13 residues. Trimming took 6 bases from V and 8 from J, leaving 13 bases between them. CDR3 in amino acids: CASRWGLGEKLFF. For the CDR3, the DNA is TGTGCCAGCAGGTGGGGACTCGGGGAAAAACTGTTTTTT. Drawing the rest from reference TRBV27 and TRBJ1-4, the complete variable domain is EAQVTQNPRYLITVTGKKLTVTCSQNMNHEYMSWYRQDPGLGLRQIYYSMNVEVTDKGDVPEGYKVSRKEKRNFPLILESPSPNQTSLYFCASRWGLGEKLFFGSGTQLSVL.

This clone was seen only once. The chain links TRBV5-1 to TRBJ1-2, with D tentatively TRBD1 (6 bases). Germline CDR1 and CDR2: SGHRS and YFSETQ. This CDR3 has 16 residues. Deletions cut 0 bases from V and 7 bases from J, with 19 bases between. CDR3 loop: CASSLAGDTSIGGYTF. The CDR3 DNA reads TGCGCCAGCAGCTTGGCCGGGGACACCTCTATTGGTGGCTACACCTTC.

The chain is built from TRBV11-3 and TRBJ2-7; the match to TRBD2 covers 11 bases. Germline lookup yields CDR1 SGHNT and CDR2 YENEEA. Trimming took 5 bases from V and 1 from J; bases not matched to a gene: 4. This CDR3 region has 15 residues. The CDR3 region is CASSVGTSGSYEQYF. CDR3 coding DNA: TGTGCCAGCAGCGTCGGGACTAGCGGTTCCTACGAGCAGTACTTC.

The J gene is TRBJ2-2, the V gene TRBV4-2, with 9 bases lining up with TRBD2. V was pared by 4 bases and J by 4 bases, with 16 bases of the junction left unmatched. Germline V gene lookup returns CDR1 LGHNA and CDR2 YNFKEQ. The CDR3 has 19 residues. The CDR3 bases are TGTGCCAGCAGCCCCTTTGCTAGCGGGACCGGCCAGAGCACCGGGGAGCTGTTTTTT. Its translation: CASSPFASGTGQSTGELFF.

The chain has TRBV28 and TRBJ1-1; no firm D call. Germline lookup yields CDR1 MDHEN and CDR2 SYDVKM. Trimming removed 6 bases at V and 3 bases at J, with 17 bases between. The CDR3 length is 15 residues. The CDR3 DNA reads as TGTGCCAGCAGGGGGAGAGGACGGGCACACACTGAAGCTTTCTTT. It encodes CASRGRGRAHTEAFF.

This chain links TRBV7-9 with TRBJ2-1; D not resolved. CDR3 length equals 9 residues. CDR1 SEHNR and CDR2 FQNEAQ come from the germline V gene (reference sequence). V was clipped by 3 bases and J by 13 bases, with 4 bases between them. CDR3 in DNA: TGTGCCAGCAGCTTTTATCAGTTCTTC. The encoded protein is CASSFYQFF.

The V gene is TRBV7-8, the J gene TRBJ2-6; D assignment may be TRBD1 or TRBD2 (6 bases each). Between the trimmed V and J ends, which lost 0 bases and 3 bases, there was a span of 18 bases. Germline CDR1 is SGHVS and CDR2 is FQNEAQ. CDR3 length: 19 residues. DNA for the CDR3: TGTGCCAGCAGCTTAGCGTGGGTAGGGGGACTGGGTGGGGCCAACGTCCTGACTTTC. It is translated as CASSLAWVGGLGGANVLTF.

In this sample, this clone turned up once. V usage is TRBV5-1 and J usage is TRBJ2-1; 11 nucleotides align to TRBD1. The CDR3 length is 16 residues. J was trimmed by 6 bases and V by 4 bases; bases with no gene match: 9. The germline V gene has CDR1 SGHRS and CDR2 YFSETQ. CDR3 region: CASSRTGGQLGNEQFF. In DNA, the CDR3 is TGCGCCAGCAGCAGGACAGGGGGCCAACTCGGCAATGAGCAGTTCTTC.

This clone was observed a handful of times. CDR3 nucleotide sequence: TGTGCCAGCGCGGGGAACCAAGAGACCCAGTACTTC. It encodes CASAGNQETQYF. V gene TRBV6-1 combines with J gene TRBJ2-5; TRBD2 is a possible D gene (6 bases). CDR3 length: 12 amino acids. The V and J ends lost 8 bases and 0 bases respectively, with 7 bases between them. Germline V gene sequence: CDR1 MNHNS, CDR2 SASEGT.

The V and J genes are TRBV19 and TRBJ2-1, with D possibly TRBD2 on 5 matching bases. The germline CDR1 and CDR2 sequences are LNHDA and SQIVND (reference sequence). The CDR3 is 12 residues long. V was trimmed by 9 bases and J by 9 bases, leaving 15 bases between them. The CDR3 DNA reads as TGTGCCAGCAGGAGAGGGTCGCTTGAGCAGTTCTTC. Protein sequence: CASRRGSLEQFF.

This clone was seen just once. The rearrangement uses TRBV5-1 and TRBJ1-4; 11 positions match TRBD1. Unmatched junction bases numbered 10, after V lost 4 bases and J lost 8 bases. Germline V gene lookup returns CDR1 SGHRS and CDR2 YFSETQ. There are 16 residues in the CDR3. Written as DNA, the CDR3 is TGCGCCAGCAGCATAACGGGACAGGGGGGCACCGAAAAACTGTTTTTT. This codes for CASSITGQGGTEKLFF. Variable domain in full (rest from reference TRBV5-1 and TRBJ1-4): KAGVTQTPRYLIKTRGQQVTLSCSPISGHRSVSWYQQTPGQGLQFLFEYFSETQRNKGNFPGRFSGRQFSNSRSEMNVSTLELGDSALYLCASSITGQGGTEKLFFGSGTQLSVL.

The chain uses TRBV7-9 and TRBJ1-4; D is uncertain. The CDR3 loop spans 15 amino acids. From germline, CDR1 is SEHNR and CDR2 FQNEAQ (reference sequence). Trimming took off 5 bases at V and 11 bases at J, with 21 bases between the two ends. The DNA for the CDR3 is TGTGCCAGCAGCAACCTTTCAAGGCCCAATCTCAAACTGTTTTTT. Encoded protein: CASSNLSRPNLKLFF.

This chain uses TRBV19 with TRBJ2-3; D is undetermined. The CDR3 sequence is 14 residues long. CDR1 is LNHDA and CDR2 is SQIVND in the germline V gene (reference sequence). The ends were cut back, 3 bases at V and 0 bases at J, with 7 bases in the middle. The CDR3 loop is CASSMMGSTDTQYF. For the CDR3, the DNA is TGTGCCAGTAGTATGATGGGTAGCACAGATACGCAGTATTTT.

The chain combines TRBV13 with TRBJ2-2; D not certain. V shed 3 bases and J shed 2 bases, with 7 bases lying between them. Germline CDR1 reads PRHDT; CDR2 reads FYEKMQ (reference sequence). The CDR3 loop spans 14 amino acids. The CDR3 sequence: CASSFWANTGELFF. In nucleotides, the CDR3 is TGTGCCAGCAGCTTTTGGGCCAACACCGGGGAGCTGTTTTTT.

The chain recombines TRBV28 with TRBJ1-2, with D possibly TRBD1 on 6 matching bases. The CDR3 spans 16 residues. V gave up 4 bases and J gave up 8 bases, with 23 bases separating them. The germline gives CDR1 MDHEN, CDR2 SYDVKM. The DNA of the CDR3 is TGTGCCAGCAGTTCAGAGGGGGGCAGAGAGGTTTGGGGCTACACCTTC. Residues: CASSSEGGREVWGYTF.

The chain is built from TRBV27 and TRBJ1-1; D unclear. V lost 6 bases to trimming and J lost 7 bases, with 15 bases between them. CDR3 size: 13 residues. Germline V gene lookup returns CDR1 MNHEY and CDR2 SMNVEV (reference sequence). The CDR3 sequence: CASSIYGPHEAFF. Written as DNA, the CDR3 is TGTGCCAGCAGCATATACGGGCCTCATGAAGCTTTCTTT.

This chain uses TRBV19 with TRBJ2-6; perhaps TRBD2 as D (5 bases). Germline assignment: CDR1 LNHDA and CDR2 SQIVND (reference sequence). V lost 5 bases and J 3 bases, leaving 11 bases between the germline ends. The CDR3 extends over 15 amino acids. CDR3 sequence: CASSPTGIGANVLTF. Written as DNA, the CDR3 is TGTGCCAGTAGTCCCACGGGGATTGGGGCCAACGTCCTGACTTTC.

The chain has TRBV11-3 and TRBJ2-1, with TRBD2 as a possible D gene (5 bases). Trimming removed 8 bases from V and 6 bases from J, with 8 bases in between. In germline, CDR1 is SGHNT, CDR2 YENEEA. The CDR3 is 11 amino acids. CDR3 protein: CASRGSNEQFF. The CDR3 coding sequence is TGTGCCAGCCGGGGATCCAATGAGCAGTTCTTC.

The genes are TRBV2 and TRBJ2-2; D is tentatively TRBD1 or TRBD2 (5 bases each). Looked up from germline, CDR1 is SNHLY and CDR2 is FYNNEI. Trimming stripped 8 bases from V and 3 bases from J, with 13 bases between. This CDR3 comprises 14 residues. The CDR3 is CASRDRAYTGELFF. The CDR3 bases are TGTGCCAGCCGGGACCGCGCCTACACCGGGGAGCTGTTTTTT.

The chain combines TRBV19 with TRBJ1-1, with TRBD1 identical over 9 bases. The CDR3 sequence is 14 residues long. From germline, CDR1 is LNHDA and CDR2 SQIVND (reference sequence). After removal of 6 bases from V and 2 bases from J, the junction contained 4 bases not matched to a gene. The CDR3 nucleotides are TGTGCCAGTAGCGGACAGGGGCGAAACACTGAAGCTTTCTTT. Residues: CASSGQGRNTEAFF.

The V and J genes are TRBV19 and TRBJ2-6; D is possibly TRBD1 (6 bases). Per the germline V gene, CDR1 is LNHDA and CDR2 is SQIVND (reference sequence). There are 17 residues in the CDR3. The ends were cut back, 9 bases at V and 0 bases at J, with 18 bases in the middle. The CDR3 nucleotides read TGTGCCAGCGACGAGACAGGATGGGTCTCTGGGGCCAACGTCCTGACTTTC. Protein: CASDETGWVSGANVLTF. Using reference TRBV19 and TRBJ2-6 for the parts outside the CDR3, the full variable domain is DGGITQSPKYLFRKEGQNVTLSCEQNLNHDAMYWYRQDPGQGLRLIYYSQIVNDFQKGDIAEGYSVSREKKESFPLTVTSAQKNPTAFYLCASDETGWVSGANVLTFGAGSRLTVL.

This clone was seen once. The chain has TRBV2 and TRBJ2-5, with D perhaps assigned TRBD1 or TRBD2 (5 bases each). Germline assignment: CDR1 SNHLY and CDR2 FYNNEI. This CDR3 has 15 amino acids. The V gene lost 1 base and the J gene lost 5 bases, with 14 bases spanning the gap. CDR3 DNA sequence: TGTGCCAGCAGTGAAGGGGGGTCTAGGAGGGAGACCCAGTACTTC. Its translation is CASSEGGSRRETQYF.

The chain is built from TRBV28 and TRBJ2-7; 7 bases are shared with TRBD1. The CDR3 covers 14 residues. The V and J ends lost 3 bases and 3 bases, in that order; junction bases with no gene match: 5. Per germline, CDR1 MDHEN and CDR2 SYDVKM. The chain's CDR3 is CASSFQGGSYEQYF. The CDR3 DNA reads as TGTGCCAGCAGTTTCCAAGGGGGCAGCTACGAGCAGTACTTC.